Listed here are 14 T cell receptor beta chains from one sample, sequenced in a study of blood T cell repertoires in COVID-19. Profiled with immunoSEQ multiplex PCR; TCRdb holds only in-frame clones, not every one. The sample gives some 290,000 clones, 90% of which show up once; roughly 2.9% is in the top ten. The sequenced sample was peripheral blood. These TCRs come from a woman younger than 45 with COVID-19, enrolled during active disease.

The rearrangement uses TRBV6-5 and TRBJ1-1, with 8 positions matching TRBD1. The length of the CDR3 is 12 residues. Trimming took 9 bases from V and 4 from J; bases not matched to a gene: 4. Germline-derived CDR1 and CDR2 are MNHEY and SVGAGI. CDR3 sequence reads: CASLGTGTEAFF. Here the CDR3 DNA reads TGTGCCAGTCTCGGGACAGGCACTGAAGCTTTCTTT.

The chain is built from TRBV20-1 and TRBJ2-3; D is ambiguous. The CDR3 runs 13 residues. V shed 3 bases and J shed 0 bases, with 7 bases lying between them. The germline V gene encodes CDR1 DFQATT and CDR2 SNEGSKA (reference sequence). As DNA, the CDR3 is TGCAGTGCTAGTGGCGGAAGCACAGATACGCAGTATTTT. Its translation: CSASGGSTDTQYF.

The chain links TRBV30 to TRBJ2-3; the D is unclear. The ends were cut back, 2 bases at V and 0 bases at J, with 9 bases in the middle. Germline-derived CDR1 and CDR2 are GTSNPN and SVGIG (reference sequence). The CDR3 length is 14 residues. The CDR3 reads CAWSLSSSTDTQYF. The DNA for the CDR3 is TGTGCCTGGAGTTTGTCCTCTAGCACAGATACGCAGTATTTT.

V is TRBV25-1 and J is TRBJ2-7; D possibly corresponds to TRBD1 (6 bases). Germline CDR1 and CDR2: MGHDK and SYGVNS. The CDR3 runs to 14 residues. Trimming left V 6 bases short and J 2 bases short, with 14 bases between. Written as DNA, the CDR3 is TGTGCCAGCAGGAACAGGGCGGTCCCCTACGAGCAGTACTTC. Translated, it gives CASRNRAVPYEQYF.

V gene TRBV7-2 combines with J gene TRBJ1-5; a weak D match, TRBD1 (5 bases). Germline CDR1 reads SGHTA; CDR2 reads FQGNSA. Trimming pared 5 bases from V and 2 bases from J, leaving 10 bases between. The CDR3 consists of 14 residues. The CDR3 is CASSLPGGNQPQHF. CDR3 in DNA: TGTGCCAGCAGCCTACCGGGGGGCAATCAGCCCCAGCATTTT.

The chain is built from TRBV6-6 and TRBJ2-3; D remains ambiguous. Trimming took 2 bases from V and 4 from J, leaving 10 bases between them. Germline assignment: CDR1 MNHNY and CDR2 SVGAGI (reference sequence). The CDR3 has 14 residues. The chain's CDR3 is CASSYGQVADTQYF. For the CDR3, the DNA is TGTGCCAGCAGTTACGGTCAGGTCGCAGATACGCAGTATTTT.

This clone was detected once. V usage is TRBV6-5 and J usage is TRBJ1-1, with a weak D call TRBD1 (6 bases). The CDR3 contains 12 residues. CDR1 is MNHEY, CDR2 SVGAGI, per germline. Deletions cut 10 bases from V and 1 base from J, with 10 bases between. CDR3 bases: TGTGCCACCGAGACAGGGAACACTGAAGCTTTCTTT. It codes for CATETGNTEAFF.

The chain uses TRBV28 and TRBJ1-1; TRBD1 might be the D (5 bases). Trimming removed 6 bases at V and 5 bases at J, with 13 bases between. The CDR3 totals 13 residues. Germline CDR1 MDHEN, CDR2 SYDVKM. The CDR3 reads CASSLGRETEAFF. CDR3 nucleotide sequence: TGTGCCAGCAGCCTGGGGCGGGAAACTGAAGCTTTCTTT.

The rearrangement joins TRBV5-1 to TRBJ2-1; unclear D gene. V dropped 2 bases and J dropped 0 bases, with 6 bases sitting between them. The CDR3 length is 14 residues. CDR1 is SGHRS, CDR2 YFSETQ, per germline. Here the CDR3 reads CASSFASSYNEQFF. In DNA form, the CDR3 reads TGCGCCAGCAGCTTCGCTAGCTCCTACAATGAGCAGTTCTTC.

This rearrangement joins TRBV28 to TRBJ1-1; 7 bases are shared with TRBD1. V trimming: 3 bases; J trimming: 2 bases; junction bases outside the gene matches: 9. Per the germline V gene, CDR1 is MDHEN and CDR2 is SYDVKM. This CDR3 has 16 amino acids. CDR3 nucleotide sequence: TGTGCCAGCAGTTTCCTACTGGGACAGACAAACACTGAAGCTTTCTTT. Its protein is CASSFLLGQTNTEAFF.

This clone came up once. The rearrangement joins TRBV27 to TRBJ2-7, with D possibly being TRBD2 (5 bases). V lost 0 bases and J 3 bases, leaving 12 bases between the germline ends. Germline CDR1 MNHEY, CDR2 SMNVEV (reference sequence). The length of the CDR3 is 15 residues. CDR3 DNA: TGTGCCAGCAGTTTATCACTAGGGAACCTCTACGAGCAGTACTTC. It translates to CASSLSLGNLYEQYF.

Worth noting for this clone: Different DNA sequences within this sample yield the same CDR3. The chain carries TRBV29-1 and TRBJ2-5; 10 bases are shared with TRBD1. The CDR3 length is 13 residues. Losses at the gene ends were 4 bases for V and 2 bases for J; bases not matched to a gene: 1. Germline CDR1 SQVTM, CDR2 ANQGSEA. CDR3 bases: TGCAGCGTTGGGACAGGGGGACAAGAGACCCAGTACTTC. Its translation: CSVGTGGQETQYF.

The chain's CDR3 is CASSSGTGGAGGELFF. The CDR3 bases are TGTGCCAGCAGCTCTGGGACAGGGGGCGCGGGCGGGGAGCTGTTTTTT. The rearrangement uses TRBV11-3 and TRBJ2-2, with 12 positions matching TRBD1. J lost 7 bases, V lost 4 bases, and 7 bases had no gene match. The CDR3 is made up of 16 amino acids. CDR1 is SGHNT, CDR2 YENEEA, per germline.

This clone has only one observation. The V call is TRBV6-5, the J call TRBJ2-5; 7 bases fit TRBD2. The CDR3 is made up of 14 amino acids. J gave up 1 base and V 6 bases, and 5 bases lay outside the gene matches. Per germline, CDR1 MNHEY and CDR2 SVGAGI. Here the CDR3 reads CASREGLPQETQYF. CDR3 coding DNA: TGTGCCAGCAGGGAGGGACTACCCCAAGAGACCCAGTACTTC.